These T cell receptor beta chains were read from a single sample in a study of blood T cell repertoires in COVID-19. Here immunoSEQ multiplex PCR was the method, and the copy in TCRdb shows in-frame clones only, minus some. The sample yields about 200,000 clones, roughly 86% seen once. Sequencing input: PBMCs or T cells enriched from blood (not recorded which). Receptor source: a man aged 35 to 55 with acute COVID-19. Each CDR3 is given without its conserved first and last residue.

v_gene,j_gene,CDR3aa
TRBV7-3,TRBJ2-5,ASSPSPGLPQETQY
TRBV11-1,TRBJ2-7,ASSSRGDRYEQY
TRBV28,TRBJ2-5,ASSLLAGVTQETQY
TRBV6-5,TRBJ1-1,ASSYGGQGARAF
TRBV6-2/TRBV6-3,TRBJ2-2,ASSYRGGVTANTGELF
TRBV18,TRBJ1-4,ASSRQGNEKLF
TRBV25-1,TRBJ1-4,ASSEPDRGPTNEKLF
TRBV11-2,TRBJ1-2,ASSLGLNGYT
TRBV6-5,TRBJ2-1,ASSYKRDSYNEQF
TRBV18,TRBJ2-1,ASSPRYGTGYNEQF
TRBV3-1/TRBV3-2,TRBJ2-1,ASSPTRGEQF
TRBV4-1,TRBJ1-1,ASSQLYRGRTEAF
TRBV3-1/TRBV3-2,TRBJ2-1,ASSQVTGRNNEQF
TRBV7-3,TRBJ1-6,ASSAQGARSYNSPLH
TRBV12-2,TRBJ1-2,ASRLGQGTYGYT
TRBV6-5,TRBJ1-1,ASSLGQMNTEAF
TRBV19,TRBJ2-1,ASSPKAGTRLYNEQF
TRBV28,TRBJ1-1,ASSPPRVRTEAF
TRBV18,TRBJ1-1,ASTTGGIGPRSLTEAF
TRBV28,TRBJ1-2,ASGGFYGYT
TRBV28,TRBJ2-7,ASTRAPYEQY
TRBV12-3/TRBV12-4,TRBJ1-5,ASSLQGIQPQH
TRBV4-2,TRBJ2-7,ASSPGLAGGGEQY
TRBV7-2,TRBJ1-1,ASSVSGGRTEAF
TRBV9,TRBJ2-6,ASSSVGWTSWDSGANVLT
TRBV9,TRBJ2-1,ASSPRTSGNFWGNEQF
TRBV9,TRBJ1-4,ASSLTPGGTNEKLF
TRBV29-1,TRBJ1-2,SVEGQGGRANYGYT
TRBV29-1,TRBJ2-6,SAPQGGSGANVLT
TRBV11-2,TRBJ1-5,ASSSGGDQPQH
TRBV2,TRBJ1-5,ASRKDRDQPQH
TRBV28,TRBJ1-5,ASRPLEGYNQPQH
TRBV7-8,TRBJ2-7,ASSLAWGRPSYEQY
TRBV4-1,TRBJ2-2,ASSQEGSGRFGELF
TRBV2,TRBJ2-7,ASRTGGGRYEQY